This T cell receptor beta chain comes out of a study of T-cell memory formation after mild COVID-19. TCRdb re-called the 5' RACE reads through MiXCR, storing one row per CDR3 protein. This table has 350,000 or so distinct CDR3 sequences, 10% to 15% appearing once. General observations from the study: CD4/CD8 balance held among clones contracting day 15 to 85, and later expanders leaned CD4+.

CDR3 length: 14 amino acids. V lost 3 bases and J lost 5, with 11 bases in between. This clonotype was counted ten times or more. No antigen is known for it. The source is a man aged 18 to 29 who had mild COVID-19 (a few samples of this study predate the infection). Cell type and time point are not known. This sequence joins TRBV12-3 or TRBV12-4 and TRBJ1-5; D call uncertain. Sequencing was performed on PBMCs or a T cell subset sorted from them (not recorded which). CDR3 amino acids: CASSFWGGDQPQHF. For the CDR3, the DNA is TGTGCCAGCAGTTTTTGGGGAGGCGATCAGCCCCAGCATTTT.